The 10 T cell receptor beta chains reported below all come from one sample, sequenced in a study of shared clonotypes between healthy human individuals. Only in-frame clones appear in the TCRdb table, and some are missing; sequencing was by immunoSEQ multiplex PCR. Of 780,000 or so clones listed, 72% are singletons. Sequencing used memory CD4+ T cells sorted from blood. Sample subset: CD45RA-negative fraction. These TCRs come from a woman younger than 45 in good health.

As DNA, the CDR3 is TGTGCCAGTAGTATCCGTGAAGGCGGAGGCTACACCTTC. This encodes CASSIREGGGYTF. The chain joins TRBV19 to TRBJ1-2; no reliable D call. The V end lost 3 bases, the J end lost 8 bases, and 13 bases lay between the germline ends. Germline CDR1 reads LNHDA; CDR2 reads SQIVND (reference sequence). The CDR3 consists of 13 residues.

The chain links TRBV10-3 to TRBJ2-7; D gene uncertain. The CDR3 is 18 residues long. Germline CDR1 ENHRY, CDR2 SYGVKD. The germline V and J ends were trimmed by 0 bases and 4 bases, with 22 bases remaining between them. The CDR3 DNA is TGTGCCATCAGTGAGTCGGCGCCCGGCTACCTCCTACCTTACGAGCAGTACTTC. Translation: CAISESAPGYLLPYEQYF.

This clone was seen once. Germline is not matched at one junction end, which may reflect a read error. The V and J genes are TRBV5-6 and TRBJ1-1; D ambiguous. This CDR3 has 11 amino acids. Germline loops: CDR1 SGHDT, CDR2 YYEEEE. This CDR3 reads CASSLNSEAFF. The CDR3, as DNA: TGTGCCAGCAGCTTGAACTCTGAAGCTTTCTTT.

The CDR3 DNA sequence: TGTGCCAGCTCACTGCTTTCCTACGAGCAGTACTTC. Protein: CASSLLSYEQYF. The chain joins TRBV18 to TRBJ2-7; D gene ambiguous. The V end was cut by 4 bases, the J end by 1 base, with 5 bases between. This CDR3 comprises 12 residues. Per the germline V gene, CDR1 is KGHSH and CDR2 is LQKENI.

The chain has TRBV6-1 and TRBJ2-1; weak D call: TRBD2 (5 bases). The CDR3 contains 13 residues. The V gene lost 6 bases and the J gene lost 7 bases, with 13 bases spanning the gap. The germline V gene encodes CDR1 MNHNS and CDR2 SASEGT. The DNA of the CDR3 is TGTGCCAGCAGGCGGATAACGGGGAATGAGCAGTTCTTC. It translates to CASRRITGNEQFF.

The chain has TRBV7-8 and TRBJ2-5; 8 bases line up with TRBD2. J lost 4 bases, V lost 1 base, and 2 bases had no gene match. The CDR3 contains 14 residues. The germline gives CDR1 SGHVS, CDR2 FQNEAQ. Here the CDR3 reads CASSLDGRGETQYF. DNA for the CDR3: TGTGCCAGCAGCTTAGACGGGAGGGGAGAGACCCAGTACTTC.

The J gene is TRBJ2-3, the V gene TRBV19; D is undetermined. CDR1 is LNHDA, CDR2 SQIVND, per germline (reference sequence). The CDR3 runs 15 residues. V lost 4 bases, J lost 4 bases, and 15 bases lay in between. CDR3 nucleotides: TGTGCCAGTAGTACTCCATCTATCAACCCAGATACGCAGTATTTT. Translated: CASSTPSINPDTQYF.

Concerning this clone itself: The same CDR3 can be traced to other DNA sequences in this sample. The rearrangement joins TRBV28 to TRBJ1-1; a possible D gene is TRBD1 (5 bases). The germline V gene has CDR1 MDHEN and CDR2 SYDVKM. Trimming pared 3 bases from V and 3 bases from J, leaving 11 bases between. The CDR3 is 14 amino acids. CDR3 nucleotides: TGTGCCAGCAGTTTGGGGCGAGGGGACACTGAAGCTTTCTTT. It is translated as CASSLGRGDTEAFF.

The J gene is TRBJ1-3, the V gene TRBV19; no clear D. The CDR3 is 15 amino acids. Germline-derived CDR1 and CDR2 are LNHDA and SQIVND (reference sequence). The germline V and J ends were trimmed by 5 bases and 0 bases, with 11 bases remaining between them. The CDR3 is CASSAGRASGNTIYF. The CDR3 bases are TGTGCCAGTAGTGCCGGGAGGGCCTCTGGAAACACCATATATTTT.

This clone appeared a few times. The gene calls are TRBV28 and TRBJ1-1; 8 bases fit TRBD1. After removal of 5 bases from V and 4 bases from J, the junction contained 9 bases not matched to a gene. Germline assignment: CDR1 MDHEN and CDR2 SYDVKM. This CDR3 comprises 15 residues. The DNA for the CDR3 is TGTGCCAGCAGTCTACTCAGGGGGCTCGGCACTGAAGCTTTCTTT. The encoded protein is CASSLLRGLGTEAFF. The whole variable domain, filled in from reference TRBV28 and TRBJ1-1, reads DVKVTQSSRYLVKRTGEKVFLECVQDMDHENMFWYRQDPGLGLRLIYFSYDVKMKEKGDIPEGYSVSREKKERFSLILESASTNQTSMYLCASSLLRGLGTEAFFGQGTRLTVV.